This T cell receptor (beta chain) appears in the sequencing data of a study of blood T cell repertoires in COVID-19. Adults between roughly 18 and 90 years of age took part from 20 to 25 US areas. Cohort 3 donors were reported recovered after two negative PCRs, clearance, or symptom resolution. Original analysis: Amplification of reference gene primers provided the estimated nucleated cell counts. Method: immunoSEQ multiplex PCR; TCRdb's copy keeps in-frame clones and lacks some. D and trimming were read from the DNA, whereas the V and J calls and clone size are those reported in that table. This table holds roughly 230,000 clones, 82% found once. Germline loops: CDR1 SGHNT, CDR2 YYREEE (reference sequence). The CDR3 consists of 14 residues. After removal of 0 bases from V and 6 bases from J, the junction contained 5 bases not matched to a gene.

Sequenced: PBMCs or T cells enriched from blood (not recorded which). The receptor was derived from a woman aged 55-75 years who had recovered from COVID-19. V is TRBV5-4 and J is TRBJ2-7; 8 bases are shared with TRBD1. Written as DNA, the CDR3 is TGTGCCAGCAGCTTGGGACAGGGGTATATCGAGCAGTACTTC. It yields the protein CASSLGQGYIEQYF.